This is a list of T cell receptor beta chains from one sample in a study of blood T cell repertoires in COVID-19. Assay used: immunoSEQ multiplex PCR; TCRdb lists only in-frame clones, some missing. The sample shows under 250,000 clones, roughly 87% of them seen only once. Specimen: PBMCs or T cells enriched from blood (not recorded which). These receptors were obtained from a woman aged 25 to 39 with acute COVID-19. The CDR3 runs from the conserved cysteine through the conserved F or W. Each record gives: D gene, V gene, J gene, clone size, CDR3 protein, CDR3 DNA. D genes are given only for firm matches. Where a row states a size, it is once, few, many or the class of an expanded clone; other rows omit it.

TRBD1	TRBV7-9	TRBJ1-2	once	CASSPRQGGYTF	TGTGCCAGCAGCCCGAGACAGGGTGGCTACACCTTC
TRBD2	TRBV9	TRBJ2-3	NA	CASSVQSGGASTDTQYF	TGTGCCAGCAGCGTCCAGAGCGGGGGAGCTAGCACAGATACGCAGTATTTT
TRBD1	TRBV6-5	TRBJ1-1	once	CASNRDSFTEAFF	TGTGCCAGCAACCGGGACAGTTTCACTGAAGCTTTCTTT
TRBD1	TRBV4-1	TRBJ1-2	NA	CASSQRPAGTGGYGYTF	TGCGCCAGCAGCCAACGTCCCGCCGGGACAGGGGGCTATGGCTACACCTTC
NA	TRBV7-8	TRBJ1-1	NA	CASSPRQSEAFF	TGTGCCAGCAGCCCCAGACAGTCTGAAGCTTTCTTT
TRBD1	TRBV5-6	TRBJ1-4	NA	CASSSTTGKNEKLFF	TGTGCCAGCAGCTCGACGACAGGGAAAAATGAAAAACTGTTTTTT
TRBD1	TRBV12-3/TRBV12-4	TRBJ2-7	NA	CASSFLGQGIYF	TGTGCCAGCAGTTTTTTGGGACAGGGCATCTACTTC
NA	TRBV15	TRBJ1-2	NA	CATSRDRTGAYGYTF	TGTGCCACCAGCAGAGATAGAACAGGCGCGTATGGCTACACCTTC
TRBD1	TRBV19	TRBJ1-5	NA	CASSIVGQGGKPQHF	TGTGCCAGTAGTATAGTGGGACAGGGGGGAAAGCCCCAGCATTTT
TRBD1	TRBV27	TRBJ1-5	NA	CASSSTGGNQPQHF	TGTGCCAGCAGTTCGACAGGGGGCAATCAGCCCCAGCATTTT
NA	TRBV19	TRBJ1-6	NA	CASRSVDNSPLHF	TGTGCCAGTAGGTCCGTAGATAATTCACCCCTCCACTTT
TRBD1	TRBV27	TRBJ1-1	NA	CASSRQGSNTEAFF	TGTGCCAGCAGTCGACAGGGGTCGAACACTGAAGCTTTCTTT
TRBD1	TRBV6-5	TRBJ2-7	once	CASRQGAETYEQYF	TGTGCCAGCAGGCAGGGGGCAGAGACCTACGAGCAGTACTTC
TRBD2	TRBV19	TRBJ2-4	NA	CASSIGGGLDIQYF	TGTGCCAGTAGTATAGGGGGGGGTCTGGACATTCAGTACTTC
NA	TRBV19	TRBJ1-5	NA	CASSPRESNQPQHF	TGTGCCAGTAGCCCGAGGGAGAGCAATCAGCCCCAGCATTTT
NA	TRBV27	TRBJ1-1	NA	CASTLTGASNTEAFF	TGTGCCAGCACCCTGACAGGCGCCTCGAACACTGAAGCTTTCTTT
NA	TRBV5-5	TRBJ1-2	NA	CASSQVRGGYTF	TGTGCCAGCAGCCAGGTTAGGGGCGGCTACACCTTC
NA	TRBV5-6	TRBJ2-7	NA	CASSLRGRYEQYF	TGTGCCAGCAGCTTGAGGGGTCGGTACGAGCAGTACTTC
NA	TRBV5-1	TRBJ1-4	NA	CASSATPTNEKLFF	TGCGCCAGCAGCGCCACACCAACTAATGAAAAACTGTTTTTT
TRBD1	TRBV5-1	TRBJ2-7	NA	CASSWGQAHDEQYF	TGCGCCAGCAGCTGGGGACAGGCCCACGACGAGCAGTACTTC
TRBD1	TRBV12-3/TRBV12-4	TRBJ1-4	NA	CASKDRGREKLFF	TGTGCCAGCAAGGACAGGGGGCGTGAAAAACTGTTTTTT
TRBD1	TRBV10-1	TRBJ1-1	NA	CASPPGQHIMNTEAFF	TGCGCCAGCCCCCCGGGACAGCATATAATGAACACTGAAGCTTTCTTT
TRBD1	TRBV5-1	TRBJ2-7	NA	CASSAGTEANEQYF	TGCGCCAGCAGCGCCGGGACAGAAGCAAACGAGCAGTACTTC
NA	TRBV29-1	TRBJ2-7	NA	CSVEDPGARSYEQYF	TGCAGCGTTGAAGACCCAGGTGCTCGATCCTACGAGCAGTACTTC
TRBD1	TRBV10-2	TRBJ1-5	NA	CASSYGTGGNQPQHF	TGCGCCAGCAGTTATGGGACAGGGGGGAATCAGCCCCAGCATTTT
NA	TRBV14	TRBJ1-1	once	CASSRLSQRNTEAFF	TGTGCCAGCAGCCGGCTCTCTCAACGGAACACTGAAGCTTTCTTT
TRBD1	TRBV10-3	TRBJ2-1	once	CAINRDRASNEQFF	TGTGCCATCAATCGGGACAGGGCTTCCAATGAGCAGTTCTTC
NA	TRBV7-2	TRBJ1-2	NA	CASSSTYQGIGYTF	TGTGCCAGCAGCTCAACATACCAGGGGATTGGCTACACCTTC
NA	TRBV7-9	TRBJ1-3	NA	CASSSGFFSGNTIYF	TGTGCCAGCAGCTCCGGGTTCTTCTCTGGAAACACCATATATTTT
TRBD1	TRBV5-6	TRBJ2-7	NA	CASRGQGSYEQYF	TGTGCCAGCAGGGGACAGGGTTCCTACGAGCAGTACTTC
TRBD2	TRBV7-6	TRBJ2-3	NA	CASTLAGTDTQYF	TGTGCCAGCACACTAGCGGGGACAGATACGCAGTATTTT
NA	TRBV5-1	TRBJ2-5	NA	CASSLDGLEETQYF	TGCGCCAGCAGCTTAGACGGACTTGAAGAGACCCAGTACTTC
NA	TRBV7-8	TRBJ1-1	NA	CASSLTGVATEAFF	TGTGCCAGCAGCTTAACGGGGGTAGCTACTGAAGCTTTCTTT
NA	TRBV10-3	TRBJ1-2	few	CAISDGTRDLANYGYTF	TGTGCCATCAGTGACGGGACAAGGGATTTAGCTAACTATGGCTACACCTTC
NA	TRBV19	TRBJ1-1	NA	CASSHRQAEAFF	TGTGCCAGTAGTCATAGACAGGCCGAAGCTTTCTTT
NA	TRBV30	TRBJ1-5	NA	CAWSSPLTDTYSNQPQHF	TGTGCCTGGAGTTCCCCATTGACCGACACATATAGCAATCAGCCCCAGCATTTT
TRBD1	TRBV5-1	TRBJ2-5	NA	CASSGDRAEAQYF	TGCGCCAGCAGCGGGGACAGGGCGGAGGCCCAGTACTTC
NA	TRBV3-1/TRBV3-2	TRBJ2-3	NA	CASSQDHSGTQYF	TGTGCCAGCAGCCAAGATCATAGCGGTACGCAGTATTTT
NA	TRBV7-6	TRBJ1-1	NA	CASSPHSRDTEAFF	TGTGCCAGCAGCCCGCACTCCCGGGACACTGAAGCTTTCTTT
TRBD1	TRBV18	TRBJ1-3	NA	CASSPEPTGGSGNTIYF	TGTGCCAGCTCACCCGAACCTACAGGGGGCTCTGGAAACACCATATATTTT
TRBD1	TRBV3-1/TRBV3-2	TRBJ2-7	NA	CASSQGTGVVEQYF	TGTGCCAGCAGCCAAGGGACAGGGGTCGTCGAGCAGTACTTC
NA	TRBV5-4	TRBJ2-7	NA	CASSKSQGYPEQYF	TGTGCCAGCAGCAAAAGTCAGGGTTATCCCGAGCAGTACTTC
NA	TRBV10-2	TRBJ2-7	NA	CASSGRGSYEQYF	TGCGCCAGCAGTGGAAGAGGTAGCTACGAGCAGTACTTC
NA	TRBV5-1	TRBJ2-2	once	CASSLRTLNTGELFF	TGCGCCAGCAGCTTAAGGACACTGAACACCGGGGAGCTGTTTTTT